A selection of T cell receptor beta chains follows, all from one sample in a study of beta chain features in type 1 diabetes. The table came from immunoSEQ multiplex PCR; TCRdb's copy has only in-frame clones and leaves some out. The sample includes more than 85,000 clones, under 40% of them seen just once. The specimen was stem cell memory CD4+ T cells from blood. All receptors come from a young woman in good health. CDR3s include the opening cysteine and the closing phenylalanine or tryptophan.

v_call: TRBV2
j_call: TRBJ1-5
cdr3_aa: CASSQTTGNSNQPQHF

v_call: TRBV30
j_call: TRBJ2-1
cdr3_aa: CAWSGAGEQFF

v_call: TRBV7-9
j_call: TRBJ2-5
cdr3_aa: CASSRNTGKGETQYF

v_call: TRBV28
j_call: TRBJ2-7
cdr3_aa: CASRGASVATQRDEQYF

v_call: TRBV19
j_call: TRBJ1-2
cdr3_aa: CASSIDRGRSDGYTF

v_call: TRBV28
j_call: TRBJ1-2
cdr3_aa: CASSSQDRVFGGYTF

v_call: TRBV15
j_call: TRBJ2-4
cdr3_aa: CATSRSFRGSIKNIQYF

v_call: TRBV5-1
j_call: TRBJ2-1
cdr3_aa: CASSFSRNYNEQFF

v_call: TRBV27
j_call: TRBJ2-5
cdr3_aa: CASSPRLQETQYF

v_call: TRBV6-6
j_call: TRBJ2-7
cdr3_aa: CASSWDRGQYEQYF

v_call: TRBV5-1
j_call: TRBJ2-7
cdr3_aa: CASSLGTGGVNEQYF

v_call: TRBV21-1
j_call: TRBJ1-1
cdr3_aa: CASSIGATNTEAFF

v_call: TRBV27
j_call: TRBJ2-7
cdr3_aa: CASSLSLAGRRGAEQYF

v_call: TRBV6-6
j_call: TRBJ2-1
cdr3_aa: CASSPGTGVVNEQFF

v_call: TRBV19
j_call: TRBJ2-1
cdr3_aa: CASMLAGAAYNEQFF

v_call: TRBV29-1
j_call: TRBJ2-2
cdr3_aa: CSVGRQVLAGGPGELFF